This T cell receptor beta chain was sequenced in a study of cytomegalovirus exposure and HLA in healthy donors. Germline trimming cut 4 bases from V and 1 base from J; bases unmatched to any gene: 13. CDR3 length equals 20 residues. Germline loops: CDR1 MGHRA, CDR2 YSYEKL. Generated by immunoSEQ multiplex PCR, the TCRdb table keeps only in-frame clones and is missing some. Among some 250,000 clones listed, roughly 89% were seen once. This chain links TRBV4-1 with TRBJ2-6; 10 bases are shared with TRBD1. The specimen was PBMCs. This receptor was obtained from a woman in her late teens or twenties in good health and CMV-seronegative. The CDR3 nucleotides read TGCGCCAGCAGCCCAGGACAGGGGGTTAGAAGGGGTTCTGGGGCCAACGTCCTGACTTTC. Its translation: CASSPGQGVRRGSGANVLTF.